The T cell receptor beta chain described here comes from a study of tissue T cells after allogeneic stem cell transplantation. Study at large: Graft-versus-host disease patients received grafts, four unmodified and three CD34-selected to deplete T cells. Smaller viable blood or marrow samples skipped sorting for direct DNA extraction. General study results and limits: Tissue-detected TCR repertoire was only partly captured by blood and spleen T cells.

Survey-depth TCRbeta CDR3 sequencing reported V/J genes and productive frequencies. Measured with immunoSEQ multiplex PCR; TCRdb has only the in-frame clones, and not every one. Here the sample spans about 28,000 clones, roughly 85% being singletons. With respect to this clone: Its antigen is as yet unknown.

The specimen comprised blood, sampled before transplantation. The sequence was collected from a woman aged 18 to 50 who later had graft-versus-host disease after an allogeneic stem cell transplant.

As DNA, the CDR3 is TGTGCCTGGAGAGGGGACACAAAGTCCTACGAGCAGTACTTC. Translated: CAWRGDTKSYEQYF. The V gene is TRBV30, the J gene TRBJ2-7, with D possibly matching TRBD1 (6 bases). Germline CDR1 reads GTSNPN; CDR2 reads SVGIG (reference sequence). The CDR3 length is 14 residues. The germline V and J ends were trimmed by 3 bases and 1 base, with 13 bases remaining between them.